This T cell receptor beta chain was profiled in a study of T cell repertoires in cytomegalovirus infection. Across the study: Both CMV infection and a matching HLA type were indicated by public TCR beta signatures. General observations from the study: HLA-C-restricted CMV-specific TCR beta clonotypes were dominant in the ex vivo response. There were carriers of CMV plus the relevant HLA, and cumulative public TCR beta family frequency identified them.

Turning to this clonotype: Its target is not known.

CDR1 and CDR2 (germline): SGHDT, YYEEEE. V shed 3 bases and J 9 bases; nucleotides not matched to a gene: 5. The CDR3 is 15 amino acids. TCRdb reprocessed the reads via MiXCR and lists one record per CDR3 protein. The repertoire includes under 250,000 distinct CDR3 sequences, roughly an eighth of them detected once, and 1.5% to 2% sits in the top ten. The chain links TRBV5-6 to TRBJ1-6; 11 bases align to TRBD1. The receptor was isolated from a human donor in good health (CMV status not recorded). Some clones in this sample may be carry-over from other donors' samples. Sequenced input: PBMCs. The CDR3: CASSSDRGLGSPLHF. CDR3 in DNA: TGTGCCAGCAGCTCGGACAGGGGGCTTGGTTCACCCCTCCACTTT.